Presented here are 20 T cell receptor beta chains from one specimen sequenced in a study of T cells in localized non-small cell lung cancer. Assay: immunoSEQ multiplex PCR; the TCRdb copy retains only in-frame clones and omits some. The sample lists some 2,500 clones, over 25% seen once, with about 7.3% in the top ten. The starting material was lung tumor tissue, obtained before any cancer treatment. The source is a man aged 35 to 69 with stage II squamous cell lung carcinoma.

The V call is TRBV19, the J call TRBJ2-2; D might be TRBD1 (6 bases). V lost 0 bases to trimming and J lost 4 bases, with 9 bases between them. Germline V gene data show CDR1 as LNHDA and CDR2 as SQIVND (reference sequence). This CDR3 is 15 amino acids long. CDR3 protein: CASSIETGLTGELFF. The DNA of the CDR3 is TGTGCCAGTAGTATAGAGACAGGACTCACCGGGGAGCTGTTTTTT.

The chain has TRBV11-3 and TRBJ2-7, with 9 bases lining up with TRBD2. The CDR3 sequence is 14 residues long. Germline V gene sequence: CDR1 SGHNT, CDR2 YENEEA. V lost 5 bases and J lost 6; bases outside the gene matches: 8. The CDR3 DNA follows: TGTGCCAGCAGCGGAAGCGGGGGGAAGGGCGAGCAGTACTTC. Translated: CASSGSGGKGEQYF.

The chain uses TRBV6-8 and TRBJ2-7, with TRBD1 matching over 9 bases. This CDR3 region has 14 residues. The trim removed 5 bases at V and 7 bases at J, leaving 9 bases unmatched. CDR1 is MNHGY, CDR2 SAAAGT, per germline. CDR3 region: CASSKRDRVVEQYF. The CDR3 DNA reads TGTGCCAGCAGTAAAAGGGACAGGGTGGTTGAGCAGTACTTC.

By share of the sample, this clone is medium-sized. The chain carries TRBV11-3 and TRBJ2-7; possibly TRBD2 for D (7 bases). Trimming removed 3 bases from V and 7 bases from J, with 16 bases in between. The CDR3 length is 14 residues. Germline CDR1 is SGHNT and CDR2 is YENEEA. The CDR3, as DNA: TGTGCCAGCAGCTTGCTCTCCGCGGGGGCAGAGCAGTACTTC. This gives the protein CASSLLSAGAEQYF. The full variable domain, in which reference TRBV11-3 and TRBJ2-7 provide the parts outside the CDR3, is EAGVVQSPRYKIIEKKQPVAFWCNPISGHNTLYWYLQNLGQGPELLIRYENEEAVDDSQLPKDRFSAERLKGVDSTLKIQPAELGDSAVYLCASSLLSAGAEQYFGPGTRLTVT.

The chain uses TRBV6-1 and TRBJ2-3; a possible D gene is TRBD2 (7 bases). Looked up from germline, CDR1 is MNHNS and CDR2 is SASEGT. V gave up 0 bases and J gave up 3 bases, with 13 bases separating them. This CDR3 contains 16 residues. In DNA, the CDR3 is TGTGCCAGCAGTGAAGCTTTGAAGGGGGGGACAGATACGCAGTATTTT. Translation gives CASSEALKGGTDTQYF.

The gene calls are TRBV5-1 and TRBJ2-7, with 13 bases lining up with TRBD2. J was trimmed by 5 bases and V by 7 bases; bases with no gene match: 6. The CDR3 is made up of 14 amino acids. Germline V gives CDR1 SGHRS, CDR2 YFSETQ. The CDR3 DNA follows: TGCGCCAGCTGTCCGACTAGCGGGGGGAACGAGCAGTACTTC. Its protein product is CASCPTSGGNEQYF.

The chain has TRBV11-3 and TRBJ2-1, with TRBD1 matching over 7 bases. Trimming took 3 bases from V and 8 from J; bases not matched to a gene: 7. CDR3 size: 14 residues. In germline, CDR1 is SGHNT, CDR2 YENEEA. CDR3 bases: TGTGCCAGCAGCTTCGGACAGGCGAATTATGAGCAGTTCTTC. Residues: CASSFGQANYEQFF.

The table lists this clone with a count of one. In DNA form, the CDR3 reads TGTGCCAGCAGCCAAGACCACGGCGGTCCGCAGTATTTT. Protein sequence: CASSQDHGGPQYF. V gene TRBV14 combines with J gene TRBJ2-3; no clear D. V lost 0 bases and J lost 10, with 11 bases in between. The CDR3 is 13 amino acids. From germline, CDR1 is SGHDN and CDR2 FVKESK.

The genes are TRBV10-2 and TRBJ2-7, with D possibly being TRBD2 (6 bases). This CDR3 spans 13 amino acids. The V gene lost 1 base and the J gene lost 6 bases, with 10 bases spanning the gap. The germline CDR1 and CDR2 sequences are WSHSY and SAAADI. The CDR3 spells CASSEFGGPEQYF. For the CDR3, the DNA is TGCGCCAGCAGTGAGTTTGGAGGGCCCGAGCAGTACTTC.

The chain recombines TRBV19 with TRBJ2-1; 9 bases line up with TRBD2. The CDR3 runs to 17 residues. Trimming removed 0 bases from V and 4 bases from J; junction bases left unmatched: 7. CDR1 is LNHDA and CDR2 is SQIVND in the germline V gene (reference sequence). CDR3 protein: CASSIDLASGTYNEQFF. CDR3 nucleotide sequence: TGTGCCAGTAGTATAGATTTGGCTAGCGGGACTTACAATGAGCAGTTCTTC.

This clone was found a few times. The rearrangement joins TRBV28 to TRBJ2-7, with unresolved D. Trimming took off 4 bases at V and 0 bases at J, with 13 bases between the two ends. Germline CDR1 and CDR2: MDHEN and SYDVKM. This CDR3 is 15 amino acids long. The CDR3 DNA is TGTGCCAGCAGTTCAACCGCTCTGAGCTCCTACGAGCAGTACTTC. Translation gives CASSSTALSSYEQYF.

V is TRBV28 and J is TRBJ2-7; D uncertain. The V gene lost 1 base and the J gene lost 2 bases, with 3 bases spanning the gap. This CDR3 contains 12 residues. CDR1 and CDR2 (germline): MDHEN, SYDVKM. The CDR3 region is CASSLYPYEQYF. CDR3 in DNA: TGTGCCAGCAGTTTATATCCCTACGAGCAGTACTTC.

The chain is built from TRBV18 and TRBJ1-1, with 7 bases fitting TRBD1. The germline CDR1 and CDR2 sequences are KGHSH and LQKENI. The CDR3 loop spans 15 amino acids. J was trimmed by 0 bases and V by 3 bases; bases with no gene match: 4. In DNA form, the CDR3 reads TGTGCCAGCTCACCTCAGGGACAGTTGAACACTGAAGCTTTCTTT. This gives the protein CASSPQGQLNTEAFF.

This chain connects TRBV10-1 to TRBJ2-5; D perhaps matches TRBD2 (6 bases). Trimming removed 3 bases from V and 2 bases from J, with 13 bases in between. The CDR3 is made up of 15 amino acids. Germline V gives CDR1 WNHNN, CDR2 SYGVQD (reference sequence). This CDR3 is CASSEQSGGQETQYF. Written as DNA, the CDR3 is TGCGCCAGCAGTGAACAGAGCGGAGGGCAAGAGACCCAGTACTTC.

This clone is labeled medium-sized. V is TRBV11-3 and J is TRBJ1-1; perhaps TRBD1 as D (6 bases). The germline V gene has CDR1 SGHNT and CDR2 YENEEA. The CDR3 contains 14 residues. Trimming pared 5 bases from V and 3 bases from J, leaving 13 bases between. The CDR3: CASSLGGADTEAFF. The DNA of the CDR3 is TGTGCCAGCAGCCTTGGGGGCGCGGACACTGAAGCTTTCTTT.

The chain couples TRBV28 to TRBJ2-5; 10 bases map to TRBD2. The germline V gene has CDR1 MDHEN and CDR2 SYDVKM. Trimming removed 10 bases from V and 3 bases from J; junction bases left unmatched: 5. CDR3 length: 13 residues. The CDR3 spells CATGTSAKETQYF. The CDR3 DNA reads as TGTGCCACCGGGACTAGCGCAAAAGAGACCCAGTACTTC.

The V gene is TRBV29-1, the J gene TRBJ1-4; D unclear. Trimming removed 4 bases from V and 0 bases from J, with 6 bases in between. This CDR3 has 13 amino acids. The germline CDR1 and CDR2 sequences are SQVTM and ANQGSEA. CDR3 residues: CSVGAATNEKLFF. CDR3 DNA sequence: TGCAGCGTTGGGGCGGCAACTAATGAAAAACTGTTTTTT.

In this sample, this clone turned up a few times. The J gene is TRBJ1-1, the V gene TRBV14, with D tentatively TRBD1 (5 bases). The ends were cut back, 2 bases at V and 2 bases at J, with 12 bases in the middle. The CDR3 spans 15 residues. Per the germline V gene, CDR1 is SGHDN and CDR2 is FVKESK. Here the CDR3 DNA reads TGTGCCAGCAGCCAACCCAGGGCCATAAACACTGAAGCTTTCTTT. This translates into CASSQPRAINTEAFF.

The genes are TRBV6-8 and TRBJ1-3; a possible D gene is TRBD1 (6 bases). Germline CDR1 reads MNHGY; CDR2 reads SAAAGT. V lost 2 bases and J 4 bases, leaving 12 bases between the germline ends. CDR3 size: 15 residues. CDR3 protein: CASSYRGAWGNTIYF. Written as DNA, the CDR3 is TGTGCCAGCAGTTACCGGGGGGCATGGGGAAACACCATATATTTT.

In its sample, this clone is medium-sized. The chain recombines TRBV4-1 with TRBJ2-7, with TRBD1 identical over 7 bases. Trimming removed 4 bases from V and 2 bases from J; junction bases left unmatched: 5. The CDR3 runs 14 residues. Germline V gene lookup returns CDR1 MGHRA and CDR2 YSYEKL. The CDR3 sequence is CASSLRQGPYEQYF. The CDR3 nucleotides are TGCGCCAGCAGCCTGAGACAGGGACCCTACGAGCAGTACTTC.